One and the same sample provided the 22 T cell receptor beta chains below, sequenced in a study of response to subunit inactivated influenza vaccine. TCRdb processed the RT-PCR reads anew with MiXCR; each CDR3 protein has one entry. The repertoire includes more than 700,000 distinct CDR3 sequences, 21% of them detected once, and roughly 10% sits in the top ten. The source was PBMCs from blood, collected about 5 days after vaccination. Every receptor here comes from a man aged 50-60 years who received an inactivated influenza vaccine.

V gene TRBV7-2 combines with J gene TRBJ2-3; no clear D. Germline values: CDR1 SGHTA, CDR2 FQGNSA. With 4 bases removed from V and 0 bases from J, the gap between germline ends came to 11 bases. The CDR3 runs 15 residues. The DNA of the CDR3 is TGTGCCAGCAGCTCCGTTTGGCTGAGCACAGATACGCAGTATTTT. Translated: CASSSVWLSTDTQYF. The full variable domain, completed using reference TRBV7-2 and TRBJ2-3, is GAGVSQSPSNKVTEKGKDVELRCDPISGHTALYWYRQSLGQGLEFLIYFQGNSAPDKSGLPSDRFSAERTGGSVSTLTIQRTQQEDSAVYLCASSSVWLSTDTQYFGPGTRLTVL.

This clonotype was picked up a small number of times. The chain joins TRBV27 to TRBJ1-6; D perhaps matches TRBD1 (5 bases). Between the trimmed V and J ends, which lost 1 base and 7 bases, there was a span of 14 bases. The CDR3 is 16 residues long. Looked up from germline, CDR1 is MNHEY and CDR2 is SMNVEV (reference sequence). The CDR3 coding sequence is TGTGCCAGCAGTTTATTCCGGCTGGGGGTCAATTCACCCCTCCACTTT. This sequence encodes CASSLFRLGVNSPLHF.

The chain combines TRBV30 with TRBJ1-4; the match to TRBD1 covers 7 bases. The CDR3 extends over 13 amino acids. Germline loops: CDR1 GTSNPN, CDR2 SVGIG (reference sequence). V was pared by 1 base and J by 8 bases, with 4 bases of the junction left unmatched. The CDR3 nucleotides read TGTGCCTGGAGTGCCCAGGGGGGAGAAAAACTGTTTTTT. It is translated as CAWSAQGGEKLFF.

The V call is TRBV7-6, the J call TRBJ2-3, with 9 bases identical to TRBD2. CDR3 length equals 16 residues. Germline V gene lookup returns CDR1 SGHVS and CDR2 FNYEAQ. V gave up 0 bases and J gave up 5 bases; unmatched junction bases: 6. CDR3 protein: CASSLASSGAGDTQYF. The CDR3 nucleotides are TGTGCCAGCAGCTTAGCGTCTAGCGGGGCGGGAGATACGCAGTATTTT. The entire variable domain, with the rest obtained from reference TRBV7-6 and TRBJ2-3, is as follows: GAGVSQSPRYKVTKRGQDVALRCDPISGHVSLYWYRQALGQGPEFLTYFNYEAQQDKSGLPNDRFSAERPEGSISTLTIQRTEQRDSAMYRCASSLASSGAGDTQYFGPGTRLTVL.

This clonotype has just a few counts. The chain links TRBV10-3 to TRBJ2-3; 14 bases align to TRBD2. Trimming at V came to 0 bases and at J to 7 bases, leaving 6 bases not matched to a gene. The CDR3 length is 17 residues. Germline CDR1 is ENHRY and CDR2 is SYGVKD. The CDR3 loop is CAISESGLAGVPNTQYF. CDR3 nucleotide sequence: TGTGCCATCAGTGAGTCGGGACTAGCGGGAGTCCCTAATACGCAGTATTTT.

There are a few counts of this clonotype. The chain is built from TRBV28 and TRBJ2-3; D is possibly TRBD1 (5 bases). CDR3 length: 16 amino acids. Germline CDR1 reads MDHEN; CDR2 reads SYDVKM. The V gene lost 2 bases and the J gene lost 4 bases, with 16 bases spanning the gap. The DNA of the CDR3 is TGTGCCAGCAGTTTAACGCGAGGTTCAGGGCCAGATACGCAGTATTTT. Its translation is CASSLTRGSGPDTQYF.

The chain joins TRBV20-1 to TRBJ2-3; D remains ambiguous. This CDR3 has 14 residues. V shed 4 bases and J shed 2 bases, with 13 bases lying between them. CDR1 DFQATT and CDR2 SNEGSKA come from the germline V gene (reference sequence). The CDR3 here is CSANGVYFTDTQYF. As DNA, the CDR3 is TGCAGTGCTAATGGGGTGTACTTCACAGATACGCAGTATTTT.

The chain has TRBV2 and TRBJ1-5; D remains unclear. Trimming shortened V by 1 base and J by 5 bases, and 12 bases separated the two germline ends. Per the germline V gene, CDR1 is SNHLY and CDR2 is FYNNEI. The CDR3 is 15 amino acids. The DNA of the CDR3 is TGTGCCAGCAGTGAAGATTTTACGGCCGATCAGCCCCAGCATTTT. Its translation is CASSEDFTADQPQHF.

This clonotype was seen ten or more times. The rearrangement links TRBV27 to TRBJ2-7; D not resolved. Trimming removed 3 bases at V and 4 bases at J, with 10 bases between. The CDR3 is 13 amino acids. The germline V gene has CDR1 MNHEY and CDR2 SMNVEV (reference sequence). CDR3: CASSFNTAYEQYF. The CDR3, as DNA: TGTGCCAGCAGTTTCAACACCGCTTACGAGCAGTACTTC.

The chain has TRBV29-1 and TRBJ2-3; 7 bases agree with TRBD2. Germline V gene lookup returns CDR1 SQVTM and CDR2 ANQGSEA. The length of the CDR3 is 14 residues. V trimming: 5 bases; J trimming: 1 base; junction bases outside the gene matches: 6. Here the CDR3 DNA reads TGCAGCGTTTCGCGGGGGTACGGCACAGATACGCAGTATTTT. Translated: CSVSRGYGTDTQYF.

At least ten counts were recorded for this clonotype. The CDR3 loop is CASSLSRLYEQYF. The CDR3 DNA reads as TGTGCCAGCAGCTTAAGTCGCCTATACGAGCAGTACTTC. J is TRBJ2-7 and V is TRBV7-4; D uncertain. The CDR3 consists of 13 residues. Germline V gene data show CDR1 as SGHVT and CDR2 as SQSDAQ. V was shortened by 2 bases and J by 4 bases, with 9 bases between the two germline ends.

V and J are TRBV11-2 and TRBJ1-2; D is possibly TRBD1 (5 bases). This CDR3 is 13 amino acids long. Trimming took 5 bases from V and 7 from J, leaving 14 bases between them. The germline gives CDR1 SGHAT, CDR2 FQNNGV. This chain's CDR3 is CASSLGGSIGYTF. In DNA form, the CDR3 reads TGTGCCAGCAGCCTGGGGGGTTCGATTGGCTACACCTTC.

The chain is built from TRBV7-6 and TRBJ1-4, with TRBD1 identical over 7 bases. V was clipped by 2 bases and J by 5 bases; unmatched bases: 11. This CDR3 comprises 17 residues. Germline CDR1 is SGHVS and CDR2 is FNYEAQ. The CDR3 loop reads CASSLTRWTGGNEKLFF. The CDR3 DNA is TGTGCCAGCAGCTTAACTAGATGGACAGGCGGGAATGAAAAACTGTTTTTT.

This clonotype was recorded many times. The chain uses TRBV20-1 and TRBJ2-3, with D tentatively TRBD1 (5 bases). The germline V gene encodes CDR1 DFQATT and CDR2 SNEGSKA (reference sequence). CDR3 length: 14 amino acids. V lost 1 base to trimming and J lost 0 bases, with 8 bases between them. The CDR3 loop reads CSARGQTSTDTQYF. CDR3 coding DNA: TGCAGTGCTAGAGGACAGACTAGCACAGATACGCAGTATTTT.

The chain has TRBV3-1 and TRBJ2-1; D is possibly TRBD1 (6 bases). Germline CDR1 and CDR2: LGHDT and YNNKEL (reference sequence). V was clipped by 3 bases and J by 3 bases, with 9 bases between them. This CDR3 region has 14 residues. Here the CDR3 reads CASSQARGYNEQFF. CDR3 DNA: TGTGCCAGCAGCCAGGCCAGGGGCTACAATGAGCAGTTCTTC.

Note on this clonotype: A single base separates this from a much larger clone, so it may be a read error. The J gene is TRBJ2-2, the V gene TRBV2; D gene unclear. Germline V gene data show CDR1 as SNHLY and CDR2 as FYNNEI. V was clipped by 3 bases and J by 2 bases, with 1 base between them. The CDR3 runs 12 residues. CDR3 bases: TGTGCCAGCAGTGACAACACCGGGGAGCTGTTTTTT. Its protein product is CASSDNTGELFF.

The chain links TRBV6-2 or TRBV6-3 to TRBJ2-6; D not resolved. The CDR3 loop spans 17 amino acids. V was cut by 6 bases and J by 4 bases, with 19 bases left in between. CDR1 is MNHEY, CDR2 SVGEGT, per germline. The CDR3 DNA follows: TGTGCCAGCAGCCACAGAGACATGACCTCCGGGGCCAACGTCCTGACTTTC. Residues: CASSHRDMTSGANVLTF.

Of note for this clonotype: This may be a read error: a much more frequent sequence differs by one nucleotide. This chain joins TRBV4-2 and TRBJ2-1; D not resolved. V lost 2 bases, J lost 5 bases, and 13 bases lay in between. This CDR3 region has 15 residues. In germline, CDR1 is LGHNA, CDR2 YNFKEQ. CDR3 DNA sequence: TGTGCCAGCAGCCAAAATCTAACGGTGGACAATGAGCAGTTCTTC. Protein sequence: CASSQNLTVDNEQFF.

This clonotype was found a few times. V and J are TRBV5-6 and TRBJ2-5, with 8 nucleotides matching TRBD1. In germline, CDR1 is SGHDT, CDR2 YYEEEE. The J segment lost 5 bases and the V segment lost 3 bases, leaving 6 bases of the junction unmatched. The CDR3 loop spans 14 amino acids. In DNA form, the CDR3 reads TGTGCCAGCAGCTCACAGGGGGTCGAGGAGACCCAGTACTTC. This gives the protein CASSSQGVEETQYF.

The chain couples TRBV7-2 to TRBJ1-5; D unresolved. Trimming stripped 4 bases from V and 2 bases from J, with 9 bases between. Germline lookup yields CDR1 SGHTA and CDR2 FQGNSA. CDR3 length: 14 amino acids. The chain's CDR3 is CASSSGMGNQPQHF. For the CDR3, the DNA is TGTGCCAGCAGCTCAGGAATGGGCAATCAGCCCCAGCATTTT.

The gene calls are TRBV28 and TRBJ2-1; the match to TRBD2 covers 9 bases. This CDR3 has 19 residues. V trimming: 1 base; J trimming: 1 base; junction bases outside the gene matches: 11. The germline V gene has CDR1 MDHEN and CDR2 SYDVKM. The CDR3 protein is CASSLSPRGGASSYNEQFF. For the CDR3, the DNA is TGTGCCAGCAGTTTATCCCCTCGCGGGGGGGCCAGTTCCTACAATGAGCAGTTCTTC.

This clonotype appeared a few times. This chain connects TRBV20-1 to TRBJ2-7, with 8 bases aligning to TRBD2. The CDR3 is 14 amino acids. Germline loops: CDR1 DFQATT, CDR2 SNEGSKA (reference sequence). The CDR3 protein is CSAGGSGAFYEQYF. DNA of the CDR3: TGCAGCGCTGGGGGTAGCGGGGCCTTCTACGAGCAGTACTTC.